The present TCR beta chain was sequenced within a study of blood T cell repertoires in COVID-19. Study at large: Donors in the United States, Italy and Spain gave samples during acute or convalescent COVID-19.

Germline values: CDR1 WSHSY, CDR2 SAAADI. The CDR3 totals 16 residues. Trimming pared 2 bases from V and 3 bases from J, leaving 17 bases between. Data came from immunoSEQ multiplex PCR; TCRdb stores just in-frame clones and leaves some out. The sample lists 200,000 to 250,000 clones; roughly 90% were seen once. This receptor was identified in a man aged 25-40 years who had recovered from COVID-19. Sequencing was carried out using peripheral blood. V is TRBV10-2 and J is TRBJ2-7, with D possibly matching TRBD1 (6 bases). The CDR3 bases are TGCGCCAGCAGTGAGCCTTTGGGGACATGGGGCTACGAGCAGTACTTC. It translates to CASSEPLGTWGYEQYF.